Included here is one T cell receptor (beta chain) sequence, with context. Data came from immunoSEQ multiplex PCR; TCRdb stores just in-frame clones and leaves some out. The top ten clones hold 6% to 8.5% of a sample with over 150,000 clones, approximately 80% of them seen once. The data were obtained in a study of blood T cell repertoires in COVID-19. Material for sequencing was peripheral blood. This sequence was found in a human donor in a cohort sampled during active COVID-19.

DNA of the CDR3: TGTGCCAGCAGCTTAAGGGTTGTCGAGGGACAGGCCACCGGGGAGCTGTTTTTT. This gives the protein CASSLRVVEGQATGELFF. This chain links TRBV7-9 with TRBJ2-2, with 8 nucleotides matching TRBD1. Germline values: CDR1 SEHNR, CDR2 FQNEAQ (reference sequence). V lost 2 bases and J lost 4; bases outside the gene matches: 12. This CDR3 has 18 amino acids.